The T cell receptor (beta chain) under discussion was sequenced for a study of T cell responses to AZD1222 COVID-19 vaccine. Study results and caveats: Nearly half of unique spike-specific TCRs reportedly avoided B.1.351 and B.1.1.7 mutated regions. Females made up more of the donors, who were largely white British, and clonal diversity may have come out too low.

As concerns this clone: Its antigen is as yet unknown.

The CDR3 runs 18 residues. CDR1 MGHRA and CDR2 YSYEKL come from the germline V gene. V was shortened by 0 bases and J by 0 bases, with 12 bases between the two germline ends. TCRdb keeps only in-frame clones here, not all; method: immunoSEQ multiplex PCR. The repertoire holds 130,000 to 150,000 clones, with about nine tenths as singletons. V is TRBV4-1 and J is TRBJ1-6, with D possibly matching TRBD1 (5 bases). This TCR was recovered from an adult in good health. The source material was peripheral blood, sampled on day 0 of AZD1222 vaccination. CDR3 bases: TGCGCCAGCAGCCAAGAAGGAGGGGAGAGCTCCTATAATTCACCCCTCCACTTT. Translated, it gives CASSQEGGESSYNSPLHF.